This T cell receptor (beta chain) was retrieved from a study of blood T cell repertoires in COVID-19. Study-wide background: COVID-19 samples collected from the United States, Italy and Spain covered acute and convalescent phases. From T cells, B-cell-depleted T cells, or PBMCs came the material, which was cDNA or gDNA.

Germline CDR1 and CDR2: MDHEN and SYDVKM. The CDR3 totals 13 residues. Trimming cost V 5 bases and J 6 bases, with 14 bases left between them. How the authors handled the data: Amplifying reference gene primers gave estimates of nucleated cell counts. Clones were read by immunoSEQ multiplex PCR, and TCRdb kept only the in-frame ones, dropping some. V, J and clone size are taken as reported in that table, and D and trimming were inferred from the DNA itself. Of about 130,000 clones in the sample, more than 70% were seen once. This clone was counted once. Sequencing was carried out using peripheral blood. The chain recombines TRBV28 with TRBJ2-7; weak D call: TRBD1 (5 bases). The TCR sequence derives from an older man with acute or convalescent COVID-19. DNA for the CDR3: TGTGCCAGCAGTCCCTCCCTTGGGGCCGAGCAGTACTTC. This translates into CASSPSLGAEQYF.